The rows below give T cell receptor beta chains drawn from one sample of a study of OX40 agonist ivuxolimab in advanced cancers. Clones were read by immunoSEQ multiplex PCR, and TCRdb kept only the in-frame ones, dropping some. This sample yields around 25,000 clones, of which approximately 83% are seen a single time; less than 15% belongs to the top ten. The material was CD4+ or CD8+ T cells sorted from blood, obtained in a trial of the OX40 agonist ivuxolimab. These TCRs come from an adult with an advanced solid tumor such as melanoma, head and neck, liver or kidney cancer. The CDR3 runs from the conserved cysteine through the conserved F or W. D genes are given only for firm matches. Size values are once, few and many counts, or a class for expanded clones, and some rows have none.

cdr3_length	d_call	j_call	v_call	clone_size	cdr3_aa	cdr3_nt
15	-	TRBJ1-2	TRBV18	-	CASSPPGMADYGYTF	TGTGCCAGCTCACCACCGGGGATGGCGGACTATGGCTACACCTTC
14	-	TRBJ1-1	TRBV12-2	-	CASRLGDINTEAFF	TGTGCAAGTCGCTTAGGGGACATTAACACTGAAGCTTTCTTT
18	-	TRBJ1-1	TRBV7-8	-	CASSLVGTGEGMNTEAFF	TGTGCCAGCAGCTTAGTGGGGACTGGGGAGGGCATGAACACTGAAGCTTTCTTT
15	-	TRBJ2-7	TRBV4-1	once	CASGPPGTSSYEQYF	TGCGCCAGCGGCCCTCCCGGGACAAGCTCCTACGAGCAGTACTTC
11	-	TRBJ1-1	TRBV7-9	-	CASTQNTEAFF	TGTGCCAGCACCCAGAACACTGAAGCTTTCTTT
15	-	TRBJ1-5	TRBV5-1	-	CASDPWGPGTEPQHF	TGCGCCAGCGATCCCTGGGGCCCTGGGACGGAGCCCCAGCATTTT
16	-	TRBJ1-4	TRBV5-1	-	CASSINPQGTGEKLFF	TGCGCCAGCAGCATCAACCCACAGGGAACCGGTGAAAAACTGTTTTTT
15	TRBD1	TRBJ1-2	TRBV7-9	-	CASSLDRVPSYGYTF	TGTGCCAGCAGCCTCGACAGGGTCCCTTCCTATGGCTACACCTTC
13	-	TRBJ1-5	TRBV5-1	-	CASSLDGRQPQHF	TGCGCCAGCAGCTTGGACGGTCGGCAGCCCCAGCATTTT
14	TRBD1	TRBJ2-5	TRBV27	once	CASSYRGDQETQYF	TGTGCCAGCAGTTACAGGGGGGACCAAGAGACCCAGTACTTC
13	-	TRBJ2-5	TRBV6-6	-	CASSRQPQETQYF	TGTGCCAGCAGCCGACAGCCCCAAGAGACCCAGTACTTC
17	TRBD1	TRBJ2-7	TRBV5-6	-	CASRPTPGQGSSYEQYF	TGTGCCAGCAGGCCAACACCCGGACAGGGCTCGTCCTACGAGCAGTACTTC
15	-	TRBJ2-2	TRBV7-6	-	CASSFVRGNTGELFF	TGTGCCAGCAGCTTCGTCAGGGGGAACACCGGGGAGCTGTTTTTT
12	-	TRBJ2-7	TRBV7-9	once	CASSLASGEQYF	TGTGCCAGCAGCTTAGCGTCGGGCGAGCAGTACTTC
12	-	TRBJ1-1	TRBV29-1	few	CSAEDGNTEAFF	TGCAGCGCGGAGGACGGAAACACTGAAGCTTTCTTT
15	-	TRBJ1-5	TRBV27	-	CASSPRGSGIGPQHF	TGTGCCAGCAGTCCCCGGGGAAGTGGGATAGGACCCCAGCATTTT
14	-	TRBJ1-1	TRBV5-4	medium-sized	CASSRDGGATEAFF	TGTGCCAGCAGCCGGGACGGTGGCGCCACTGAAGCTTTCTTT
14	TRBD1	TRBJ2-7	TRBV11-2	once	CASSWGQGEYEQYF	TGTGCCAGCAGCTGGGGACAGGGGGAATACGAGCAGTACTTC
13	-	TRBJ1-1	TRBV6-5	-	CASSYSEGTEAFF	TGTGCCAGCAGTTACTCGGAGGGCACTGAAGCTTTCTTT
15	-	TRBJ1-4	TRBV19	-	CASTRNLMGNEKLFF	TGTGCCAGTACCCGCAACTTAATGGGGAATGAAAAACTGTTTTTT
13	-	TRBJ1-5	TRBV16	few	CASSPPSNQPQHF	TGTGCCAGCAGCCCTCCCTCCAATCAGCCCCAGCATTTT
15	TRBD1	TRBJ2-3	TRBV10-2	-	CASSEPGQGADTQYF	TGCGCCAGCAGTGAGCCGGGACAGGGAGCAGATACGCAGTATTTT
16	-	TRBJ2-7	TRBV13	-	CASSLGRGGSDDEQYF	TGTGCCAGCAGCTTAGGCCGTGGGGGGAGCGACGACGAGCAGTACTTC
12	-	TRBJ1-1	TRBV19	-	CATLHPNTEAFF	TGTGCCACCCTACACCCGAACACTGAAGCTTTCTTT
14	-	TRBJ2-5	TRBV19	few	CASSPLGGPETQYF	TGTGCCAGTAGTCCTCTGGGGGGTCCGGAGACCCAGTACTTC